Presented here are 13 T cell receptor beta chains from one specimen sequenced in a study of PD-1 blockade in classical Hodgkin lymphoma. The table came from immunoSEQ multiplex PCR; TCRdb's copy has only in-frame clones and leaves some out. Among around 25,000 clones listed, 85% were seen once. Time point: cycle 4 day 1 (C4D1), after more than 5 weeks of nivolumab. Every patient had relapsed following autologous stem cell transplantation, and cohorts differed in brentuximab vedotin exposure. The CD4+ T cells used were purified from thawed PBMCs through magnetic negative selection. The starting material was CD4+ T cells from blood, obtained before the fourth cycle of nivolumab. These receptor sequences come from a human donor with classical Hodgkin lymphoma.

The rearrangement joins TRBV30 to TRBJ1-5, with D unclear. V was cut by 1 base and J by 3 bases, with 7 bases left in between. Per the germline V gene, CDR1 is GTSNPN and CDR2 is SVGIG (reference sequence). This CDR3 is 13 amino acids long. CDR3 nucleotides: TGTGCCTGGAGTGGCGGATTCAATCAGCCCCAGCATTTT. The encoded protein is CAWSGGFNQPQHF.

This clone was observed a single time. V is TRBV4-1 and J is TRBJ2-1; possible D gene TRBD2, 6 bases. The V and J ends lost 1 base and 4 bases respectively, with 11 bases between them. The CDR3 has 15 amino acids. CDR1 is MGHRA, CDR2 YSYEKL, per germline. The CDR3 reads CASSQVGLPYNEQFF. The CDR3 DNA reads TGCGCCAGCAGCCAAGTGGGACTGCCATACAATGAGCAGTTCTTC.

The chain is built from TRBV5-1 and TRBJ2-1; 8 bases are shared with TRBD2. Trimming cost V 3 bases and J 6 bases; bases outside gene matches: 8. Germline V lookup: CDR1 SGHRS, CDR2 YFSETQ. The CDR3 has 15 residues. The chain's CDR3 is CASSSVAGMGNEQFF. CDR3 bases: TGCGCCAGCAGCTCCGTAGCGGGAATGGGCAATGAGCAGTTCTTC.

This clone was observed a single time. This rearrangement joins TRBV10-1 to TRBJ2-2, with 7 bases aligning to TRBD2. Germline assignment: CDR1 WNHNN and CDR2 SYGVQD (reference sequence). The CDR3 covers 16 residues. V trimming: 4 bases; J trimming: 1 base; junction bases outside the gene matches: 6. The CDR3 nucleotides are TGCGCCAGCAGTGGAGGACTAGTCGGGAACACCGGGGAGCTGTTTTTT. The encoded protein is CASSGGLVGNTGELFF.

There are a few counts of this clone. This chain joins TRBV7-4 and TRBJ1-5; 7 bases are a match to TRBD1. There are 16 residues in the CDR3. Trimming at V came to 4 bases and at J to 2 bases, leaving 8 bases not matched to a gene. Germline V CDR1 and CDR2: SGHVT, SQSDAQ. The CDR3 DNA reads as TGTGCCAGCAGCTCATTCGACAGGGAGGGCAATCAGCCCCAGCATTTT. Its protein product is CASSSFDREGNQPQHF.

The chain uses TRBV5-1 and TRBJ1-4; TRBD1 aligns across 7 bases. The length of the CDR3 is 15 residues. From germline, CDR1 is SGHRS and CDR2 YFSETQ. V lost 0 bases to trimming and J lost 8 bases; unmatched junction nucleotides: 7. This chain's CDR3 is CASSLGDREGEKLFF. DNA of the CDR3: TGCGCCAGCAGCTTGGGTGACAGGGAAGGGGAAAAACTGTTTTTT.

V is TRBV7-2 and J is TRBJ2-1, with TRBD2 matching 7 bases. V lost 5 bases and J lost 7; bases outside the gene matches: 5. This CDR3 is built from 13 residues. Germline V CDR1 and CDR2: SGHTA, FQGNSA. The CDR3 DNA sequence: TGTGCCAGCAGCCGGGGGGTTACAAATGAGCAGTTCTTC. Translating gives CASSRGVTNEQFF.

This chain uses TRBV5-1 with TRBJ2-5; 8 bases line up with TRBD2. V shed 0 bases, J shed 4 bases, and the junction held 8 bases outside the gene matches. The CDR3 sequence is 16 residues long. The germline V gene has CDR1 SGHRS and CDR2 YFSETQ. Here the CDR3 reads CASSLDWGGRRETQYF. CDR3 bases: TGCGCCAGCAGCTTGGATTGGGGCGGGAGGAGAGAGACCCAGTACTTC.

The genes are TRBV21-1 and TRBJ2-6. TRBV21-1 constitutes a pseudogene. The CDR3 spans 17 residues. CDR3 sequence reads: CASRVRLQQSRANVLTF. The CDR3 bases are TGTGCCAGCAGGGTTAGGCTACAACAAAGTCGGGCCAACGTCCTGACTTTC.

The rearrangement joins TRBV6-5 to TRBJ2-7; weak D call: TRBD1 (6 bases). The V gene lost 4 bases and the J gene lost 0 bases, with 13 bases spanning the gap. The CDR3 is 15 amino acids. The germline V gene encodes CDR1 MNHEY and CDR2 SVGAGI. The CDR3: CASSFLGTSSYEQYF. CDR3 DNA sequence: TGTGCCAGCAGTTTCCTCGGGACAAGCTCCTACGAGCAGTACTTC.

The chain couples TRBV25-1 to TRBJ1-1, with unresolved D. Germline lookup yields CDR1 MGHDK and CDR2 SYGVNS. CDR3 length: 13 residues. Between the trimmed V and J ends, which lost 2 bases and 7 bases, there was a span of 11 bases. The CDR3 here is CASSEVGRYEAFF. The CDR3 DNA reads TGTGCCAGCAGTGAAGTCGGCCGTTATGAAGCTTTCTTT.

V and J are TRBV18 and TRBJ1-1, with 7 bases fitting TRBD1. The germline V gene has CDR1 KGHSH and CDR2 LQKENI. The junction had 6 bases not matched to a gene; V was cut back by 2 bases and J by 0 bases. This CDR3 contains 16 residues. The CDR3 sequence: CASSPTPQGMNTEAFF. DNA for the CDR3: TGTGCCAGCTCACCAACTCCACAGGGGATGAACACTGAAGCTTTCTTT.

The chain recombines TRBV5-1 with TRBJ2-5, with a possible D match to TRBD1 (6 bases). V lost 3 bases and J lost 5, with 20 bases in between. Germline V gene data show CDR1 as SGHRS and CDR2 as YFSETQ. This CDR3 is built from 16 residues. CDR3 sequence reads: CASSYALPGTGETQYF. For the CDR3, the DNA is TGCGCCAGCAGCTACGCCCTCCCGGGAACAGGGGAGACCCAGTACTTC.